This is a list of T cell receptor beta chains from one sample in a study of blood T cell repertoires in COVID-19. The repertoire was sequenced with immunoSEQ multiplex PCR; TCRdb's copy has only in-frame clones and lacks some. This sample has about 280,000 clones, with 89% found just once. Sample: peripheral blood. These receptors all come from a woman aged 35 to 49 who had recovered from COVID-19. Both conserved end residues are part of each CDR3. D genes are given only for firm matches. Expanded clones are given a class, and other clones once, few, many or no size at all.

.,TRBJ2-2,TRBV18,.,CASSPSGLPGGELFF,TGTGCCAGCTCCCCCTCAGGCCTTCCTGGCGGGGAGCTGTTTTTT
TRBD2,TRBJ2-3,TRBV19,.,CASNEAGEFADTQYF,TGTGCCAGTAACGAAGCGGGAGAATTTGCAGATACGCAGTATTTT
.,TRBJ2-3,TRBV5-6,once,CASSLEGATDTQYF,TGTGCCAGCAGCTTGGAAGGGGCCACAGATACGCAGTATTTT
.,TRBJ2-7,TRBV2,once,CASSAGQGLVEQYF,TGTGCCAGCAGTGCGGGGCAGGGGCTGGTCGAGCAGTACTTC
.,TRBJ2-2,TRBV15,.,CATSKDRQNTGELFF,TGTGCCACCAGCAAGGACAGACAGAACACCGGGGAGCTGTTTTTT
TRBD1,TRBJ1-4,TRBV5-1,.,CASSLTGAFNEKLFF,TGCGCCAGCAGCCTAACAGGGGCCTTTAATGAAAAACTGTTTTTT
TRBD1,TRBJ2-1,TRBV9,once,CASSVPGGQGVGAGARNEQFF,TGTGCCAGCAGCGTCCCAGGGGGACAGGGGGTGGGAGCGGGAGCCCGCAATGAGCAGTTCTTC
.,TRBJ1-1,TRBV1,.,CTSTGPENTEAFF,TGCACCAGCACAGGTCCGGAGAACACTGAAGCTTTCTTT
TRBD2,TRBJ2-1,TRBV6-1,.,CASSEGGEPANEQFF,TGTGCCAGCAGTGAGGGGGGGGAGCCCGCTAATGAGCAGTTCTTC
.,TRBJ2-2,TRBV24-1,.,CATSDLSPAGELFF,TGTGCCACCAGTGATTTGTCCCCGGCCGGGGAGCTGTTTTTT
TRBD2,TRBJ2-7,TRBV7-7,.,CASSMTSDHEQYF,TGTGCCAGCAGCATGACTAGCGATCACGAGCAGTACTTC
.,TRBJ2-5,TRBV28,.,CASSPAQGRETQYF,TGTGCCAGCAGCCCCGCCCAGGGCCGGGAGACCCAGTACTTC
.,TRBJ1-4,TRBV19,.,CASSLGQGGEKLFF,TGTGCCAGTAGCCTGGGCCAGGGTGGCGAAAAACTGTTTTTT
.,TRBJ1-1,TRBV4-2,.,CASGRGDTEAFF,TGTGCCAGCGGCAGGGGCGACACTGAAGCTTTCTTT
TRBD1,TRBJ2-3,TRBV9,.,CASSQRQGGTDTQYF,TGTGCCAGCAGTCAAAGACAGGGCGGCACAGATACGCAGTATTTT
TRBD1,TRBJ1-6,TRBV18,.,CASSPLGQGVETLHF,TGTGCCAGCTCACCACTCGGACAGGGTGTTGAAACCCTCCACTTT
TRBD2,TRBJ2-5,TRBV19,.,CASSRGWGSAGAQYF,TGTGCCAGTAGTCGAGGGTGGGGATCGGCGGGGGCCCAGTACTTC
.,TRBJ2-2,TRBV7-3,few,CASSSYRDGITGELFF,TGTGCCAGCAGCTCCTACAGGGACGGGATAACCGGGGAGCTGTTTTTT
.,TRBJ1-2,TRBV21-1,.,CASSKRGRQGTANYGYTF,TGTGCCAGCAGCAAAAGGGGGAGACAGGGGACCGCTAACTATGGCTACACCTTC
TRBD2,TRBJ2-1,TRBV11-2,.,CASSSGTSSYNEQFF,TGTGCCAGCAGCTCCGGGACTAGCTCCTACAATGAGCAGTTCTTC
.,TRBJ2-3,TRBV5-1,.,CASSLFGDWRFASTDTQYF,TGCGCCAGCAGCTTGTTCGGGGATTGGCGTTTCGCTAGCACAGATACGCAGTATTTT
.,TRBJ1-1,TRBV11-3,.,CASRAPTEAFF,TGTGCCAGCAGGGCCCCAACTGAAGCTTTCTTT
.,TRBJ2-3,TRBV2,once,CASSDFRRRESTDTQYF,TGTGCCAGCAGTGATTTCAGGCGTCGGGAGAGCACAGATACGCAGTATTTT
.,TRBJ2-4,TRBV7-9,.,CASSPDNIIQYF,TGTGCCAGCAGCCCGGACAATATCATTCAGTACTTC
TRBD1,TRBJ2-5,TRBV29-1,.,CSVRQGQETQYF,TGCAGCGTTAGACAGGGACAAGAGACCCAGTACTTC
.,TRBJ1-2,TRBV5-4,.,CASSLAGTPYGYTF,TGTGCCAGCAGCTTGGCCGGGACACCATATGGCTACACCTTC
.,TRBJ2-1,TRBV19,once,CASSIRRAGGNEQFF,TGTGCCAGTAGTATACGGAGGGCCGGGGGCAATGAGCAGTTCTTC
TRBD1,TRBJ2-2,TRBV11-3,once,CASSPTGSTGELFF,TGTGCCAGCAGCCCGACAGGGTCCACCGGGGAGCTGTTTTTT
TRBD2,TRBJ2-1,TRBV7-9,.,CASSLGPLAGAFDEQFF,TGTGCCAGCAGCTTAGGGCCACTAGCGGGAGCTTTCGATGAGCAGTTCTTC
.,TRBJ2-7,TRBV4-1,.,CASSPAVGLSYEQYF,TGCGCCAGCAGCCCAGCGGTGGGACTCTCCTACGAGCAGTACTTC
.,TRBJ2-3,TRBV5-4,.,CASSLDQGSTDTQYF,TGTGCCAGCAGCTTGGATCAGGGAAGCACAGATACGCAGTATTTT
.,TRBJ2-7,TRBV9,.,CASSVGLVHEQYF,TGTGCCAGCAGCGTAGGACTAGTCCACGAGCAGTACTTC
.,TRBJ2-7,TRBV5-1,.,CASSLGQASSYEQYF,TGCGCCAGCAGCTTGGGGCAGGCGAGCTCCTACGAGCAGTACTTC
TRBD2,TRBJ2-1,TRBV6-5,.,CASSSPSGRGNEQFF,TGTGCCAGCAGTTCACCTAGCGGGAGGGGCAATGAGCAGTTCTTC
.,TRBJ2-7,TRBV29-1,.,CSATSGTYEQYF,TGCAGCGCGACCAGCGGAACCTACGAGCAGTACTTC
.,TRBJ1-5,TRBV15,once,CATSRDREGWEPQHF,TGTGCCACCAGCAGAGATAGAGAGGGCTGGGAGCCCCAGCATTTT
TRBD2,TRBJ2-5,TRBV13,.,CASSETLAGGPGTQYF,TGTGCCAGCAGCGAGACTCTAGCGGGAGGGCCGGGGACCCAGTACTTC
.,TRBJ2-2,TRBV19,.,CASSIRGRTGELFF,TGTGCCAGTAGTATTCGGGGGAGGACCGGGGAGCTGTTTTTT
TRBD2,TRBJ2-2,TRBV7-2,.,CASSPVSSGRRGELFF,TGTGCCAGCAGCCCCGTGAGTAGCGGGAGACGCGGGGAGCTGTTTTTT
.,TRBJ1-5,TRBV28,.,CASSPLTQPQHF,TGTGCCAGCAGTCCCTTGACACAGCCCCAGCATTTT
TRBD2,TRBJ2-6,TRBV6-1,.,CASSEGGLAGLSGANVLTF,TGTGCCAGCAGTGAAGGGGGACTAGCGGGTCTCTCTGGGGCCAACGTCCTGACTTTC
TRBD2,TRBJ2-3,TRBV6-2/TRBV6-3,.,CASSVGVAGGNTDTQYF,TGTGCCAGCAGTGTCGGCGTAGCGGGAGGGAACACAGATACGCAGTATTTT
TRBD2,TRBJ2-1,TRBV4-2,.,CASSQDATSGDNEQFF,TGTGCCAGCAGCCAAGATGCGACTAGCGGCGACAATGAGCAGTTCTTC
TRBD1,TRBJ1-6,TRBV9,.,CASGQGHNSPLHF,TGTGCCAGCGGACAGGGCCATAATTCACCCCTCCACTTT
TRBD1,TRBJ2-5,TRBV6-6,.,CASSSRQGAGETQYF,TGTGCCAGCAGTAGTAGACAGGGGGCGGGAGAGACCCAGTACTTC